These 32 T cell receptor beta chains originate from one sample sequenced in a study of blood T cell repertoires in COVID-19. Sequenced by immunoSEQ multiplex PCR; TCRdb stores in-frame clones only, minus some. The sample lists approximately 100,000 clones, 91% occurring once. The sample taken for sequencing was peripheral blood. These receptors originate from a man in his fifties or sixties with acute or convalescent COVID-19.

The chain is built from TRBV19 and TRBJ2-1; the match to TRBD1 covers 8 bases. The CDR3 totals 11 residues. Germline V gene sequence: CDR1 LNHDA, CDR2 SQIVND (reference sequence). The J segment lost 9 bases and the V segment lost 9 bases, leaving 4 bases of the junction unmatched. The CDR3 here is CASKDRAEQFF. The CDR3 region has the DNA TGTGCCAGCAAGGACAGGGCTGAGCAGTTCTTC.

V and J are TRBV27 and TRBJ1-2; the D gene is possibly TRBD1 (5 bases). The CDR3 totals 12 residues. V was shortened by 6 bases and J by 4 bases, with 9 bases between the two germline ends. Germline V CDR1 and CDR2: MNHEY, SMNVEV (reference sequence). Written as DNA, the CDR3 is TGTGCCAGCAGGGGACTGACCTATGGCTACACCTTC. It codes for CASRGLTYGYTF.

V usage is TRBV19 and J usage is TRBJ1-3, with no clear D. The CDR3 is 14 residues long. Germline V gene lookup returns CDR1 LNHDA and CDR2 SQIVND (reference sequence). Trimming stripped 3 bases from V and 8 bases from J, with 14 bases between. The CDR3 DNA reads TGTGCCAGTAGTATCTTCAACCCTCGGGACACCATATATTTT. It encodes CASSIFNPRDTIYF.

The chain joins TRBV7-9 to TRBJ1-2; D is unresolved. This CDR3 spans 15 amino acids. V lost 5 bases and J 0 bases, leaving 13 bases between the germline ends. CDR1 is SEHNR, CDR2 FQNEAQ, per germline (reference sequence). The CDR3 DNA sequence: TGTGCCAGCAGCCCTGCACCCACTACTAACTATGGCTACACCTTC. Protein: CASSPAPTTNYGYTF.

The DNA for the CDR3 is TGTGCCAGCAGCCCAGGACTAGCGGGGCACGGGGAGCTGTTTTTT. Protein: CASSPGLAGHGELFF. The V and J genes are TRBV7-2 and TRBJ2-2, with 12 nucleotides matching TRBD2. This CDR3 is 15 amino acids long. Germline V CDR1 and CDR2: SGHTA, FQGNSA. V dropped 5 bases and J dropped 7; count of bases not matched to a gene: 5.

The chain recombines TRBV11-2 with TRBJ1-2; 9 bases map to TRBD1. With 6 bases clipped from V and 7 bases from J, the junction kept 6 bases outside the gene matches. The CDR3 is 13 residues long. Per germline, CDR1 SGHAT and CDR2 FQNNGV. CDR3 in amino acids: CASSLQGAIGYTF. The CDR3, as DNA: TGTGCCAGCAGTCTACAGGGGGCGATTGGCTACACCTTC.

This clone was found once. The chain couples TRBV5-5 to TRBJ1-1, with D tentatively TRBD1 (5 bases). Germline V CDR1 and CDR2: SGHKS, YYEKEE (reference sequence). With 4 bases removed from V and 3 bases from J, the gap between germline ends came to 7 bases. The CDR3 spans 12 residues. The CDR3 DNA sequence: TGTGCCAGCAGCGTGGGGCACACTGAAGCTTTCTTT. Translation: CASSVGHTEAFF.

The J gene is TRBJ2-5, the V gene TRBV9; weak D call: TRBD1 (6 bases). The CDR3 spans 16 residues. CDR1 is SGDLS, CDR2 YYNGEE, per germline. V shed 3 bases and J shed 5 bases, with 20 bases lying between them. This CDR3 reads CASSAGVGALGETQYF. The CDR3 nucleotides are TGTGCCAGCAGCGCAGGGGTGGGGGCCCTAGGGGAGACCCAGTACTTC.

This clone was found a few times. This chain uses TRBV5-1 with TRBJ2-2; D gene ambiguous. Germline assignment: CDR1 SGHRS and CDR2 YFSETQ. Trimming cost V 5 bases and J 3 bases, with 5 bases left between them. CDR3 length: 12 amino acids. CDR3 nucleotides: TGCGCCAGCAGTTCTTACACCGGGGAGCTGTTTTTT. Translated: CASSSYTGELFF.

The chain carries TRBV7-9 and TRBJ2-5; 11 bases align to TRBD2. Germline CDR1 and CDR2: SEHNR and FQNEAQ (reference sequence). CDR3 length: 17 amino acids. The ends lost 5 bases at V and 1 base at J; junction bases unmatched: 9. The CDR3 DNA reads TGTGCCAGCAGCAAAACTAGCGGGGGTGTTCTCCAAGAGACCCAGTACTTC. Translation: CASSKTSGGVLQETQYF.

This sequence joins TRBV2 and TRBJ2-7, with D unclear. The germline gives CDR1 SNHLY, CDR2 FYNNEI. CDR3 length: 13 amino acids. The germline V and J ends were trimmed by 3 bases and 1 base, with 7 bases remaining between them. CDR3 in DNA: TGTGCCAGCAGTGAGTACCGGTCCTACGAGCAGTACTTC. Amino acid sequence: CASSEYRSYEQYF.

CDR3 bases: TGTGCCAGCTCACCACAGGGACAGGGGTTTGGCTACACCTTC. Its translation is CASSPQGQGFGYTF. V is TRBV18 and J is TRBJ1-2; the match to TRBD1 covers 10 bases. The germline gives CDR1 KGHSH, CDR2 LQKENI. J lost 7 bases, V lost 1 base, and 3 bases had no gene match. This CDR3 has 14 amino acids.

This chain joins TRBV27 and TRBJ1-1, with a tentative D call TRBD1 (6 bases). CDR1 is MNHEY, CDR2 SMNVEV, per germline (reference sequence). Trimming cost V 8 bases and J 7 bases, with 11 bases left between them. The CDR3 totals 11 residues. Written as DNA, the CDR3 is TGTGCCAGCGCTCGAGGGGGTGAAGCTTTCTTT. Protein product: CASARGGEAFF.

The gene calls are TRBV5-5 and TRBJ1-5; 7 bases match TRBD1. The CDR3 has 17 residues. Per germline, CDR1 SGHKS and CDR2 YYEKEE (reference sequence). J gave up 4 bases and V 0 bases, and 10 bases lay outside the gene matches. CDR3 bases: TGTGCCAGCAGCTTGGGTTTAGGACAGGCGTTGAATCAGCCCCAGCATTTT. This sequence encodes CASSLGLGQALNQPQHF.

DNA of the CDR3: TGTGCCAGCAGCCACCGCCGAGGAGGACAGGGGGCTAGGGACATTCAGTACTTC. This translates into CASSHRRGGQGARDIQYF. The genes are TRBV4-2 and TRBJ2-4; 11 bases fit TRBD1. Germline CDR1 reads LGHNA; CDR2 reads YNFKEQ. J lost 8 bases, V lost 3 bases, and 15 bases had no gene match. CDR3 length: 18 residues.

In nucleotides, the CDR3 is TGTGCCAGTAGTGGGACACCCCAGGAGACCCAGTACTTC. It specifies CASSGTPQETQYF. The genes are TRBV19 and TRBJ2-5, with D possibly matching TRBD1 (6 bases). CDR3 length: 13 amino acids. Deletions cut 5 bases from V and 5 bases from J, with 12 bases between. CDR1 is LNHDA and CDR2 is SQIVND in the germline V gene (reference sequence).

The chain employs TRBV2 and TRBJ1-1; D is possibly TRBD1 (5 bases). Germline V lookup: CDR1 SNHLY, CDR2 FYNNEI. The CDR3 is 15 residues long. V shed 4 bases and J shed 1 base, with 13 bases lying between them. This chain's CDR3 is CASSGEGLTNTEAFF. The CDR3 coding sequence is TGTGCCAGCAGTGGGGAGGGGCTAACGAACACTGAAGCTTTCTTT.

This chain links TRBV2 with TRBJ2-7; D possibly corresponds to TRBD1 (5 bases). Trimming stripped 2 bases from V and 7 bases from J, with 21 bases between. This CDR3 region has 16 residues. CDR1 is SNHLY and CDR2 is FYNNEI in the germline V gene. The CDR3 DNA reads TGTGCCAGCAGTGAACCCCCGGACGGACATTTGAATGAGCAGTACTTC. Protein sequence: CASSEPPDGHLNEQYF.

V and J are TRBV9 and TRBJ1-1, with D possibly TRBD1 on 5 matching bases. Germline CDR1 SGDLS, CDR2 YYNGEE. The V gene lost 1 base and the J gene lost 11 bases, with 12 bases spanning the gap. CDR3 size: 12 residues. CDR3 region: CASSVLSGEAFF. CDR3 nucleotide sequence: TGTGCCAGCAGCGTATTGTCGGGGGAGGCTTTCTTT.

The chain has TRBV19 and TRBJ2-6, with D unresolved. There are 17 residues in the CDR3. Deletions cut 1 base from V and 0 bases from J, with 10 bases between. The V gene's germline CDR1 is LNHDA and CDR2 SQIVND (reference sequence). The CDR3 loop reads CASSIGAVNSGANVLTF. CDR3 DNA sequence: TGTGCCAGTAGTATAGGGGCCGTGAACTCTGGGGCCAACGTCCTGACTTTC.

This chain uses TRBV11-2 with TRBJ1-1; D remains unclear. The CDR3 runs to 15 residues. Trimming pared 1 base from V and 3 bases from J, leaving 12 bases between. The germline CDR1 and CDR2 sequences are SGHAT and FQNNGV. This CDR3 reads CASSLGARGDTEAFF. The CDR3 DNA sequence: TGTGCCAGCAGCTTAGGAGCGCGCGGTGACACTGAAGCTTTCTTT.

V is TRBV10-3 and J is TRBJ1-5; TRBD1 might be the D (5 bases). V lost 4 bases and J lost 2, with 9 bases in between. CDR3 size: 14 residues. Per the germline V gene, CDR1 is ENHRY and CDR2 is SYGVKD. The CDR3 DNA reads TGTGCCATCAGTGCAGGGCAGGGCAATCAGCCCCAGCATTTT. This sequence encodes CAISAGQGNQPQHF.

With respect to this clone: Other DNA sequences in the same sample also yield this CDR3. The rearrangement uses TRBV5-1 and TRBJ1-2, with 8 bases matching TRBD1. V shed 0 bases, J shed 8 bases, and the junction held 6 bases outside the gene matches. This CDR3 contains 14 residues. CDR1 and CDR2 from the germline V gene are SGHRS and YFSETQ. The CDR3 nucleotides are TGCGCCAGCAGCTTGGCGGGGACAGGCGGGGGCTACACCTTC. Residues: CASSLAGTGGGYTF.

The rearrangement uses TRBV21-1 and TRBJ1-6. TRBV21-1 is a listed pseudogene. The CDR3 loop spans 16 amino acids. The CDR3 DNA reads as TGTGCCAGCAGCCCGGACTCACGACCACTCCATTCACCCCTCCACTTT. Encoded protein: CASSPDSRPLHSPLHF.

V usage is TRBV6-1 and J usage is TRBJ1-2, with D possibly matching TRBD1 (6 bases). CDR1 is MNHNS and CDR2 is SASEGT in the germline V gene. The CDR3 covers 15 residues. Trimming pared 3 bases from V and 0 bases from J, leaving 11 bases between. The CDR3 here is CASSDRDIPNYGYTF. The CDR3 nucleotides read TGTGCCAGCAGTGACCGGGACATCCCTAACTATGGCTACACCTTC.

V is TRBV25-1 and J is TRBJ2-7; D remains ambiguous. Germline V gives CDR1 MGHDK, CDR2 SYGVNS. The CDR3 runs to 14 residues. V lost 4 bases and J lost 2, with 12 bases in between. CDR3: CASSGLGLTYEQYF. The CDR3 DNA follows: TGTGCCAGCAGTGGTTTGGGCCTTACCTACGAGCAGTACTTC.

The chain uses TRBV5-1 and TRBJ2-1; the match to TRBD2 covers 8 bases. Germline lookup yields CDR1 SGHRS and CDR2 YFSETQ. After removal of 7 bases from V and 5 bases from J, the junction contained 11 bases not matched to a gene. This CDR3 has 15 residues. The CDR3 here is CASRGDFGGDNEQFF. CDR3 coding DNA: TGCGCCAGCCGAGGGGACTTCGGGGGGGACAATGAGCAGTTCTTC.

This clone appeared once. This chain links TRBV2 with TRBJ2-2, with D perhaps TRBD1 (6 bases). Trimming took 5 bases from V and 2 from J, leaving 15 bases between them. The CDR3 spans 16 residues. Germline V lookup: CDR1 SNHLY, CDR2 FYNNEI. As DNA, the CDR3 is TGTGCCAGCAGTAAAATCGACAGGCTTAACACCGGGGAGCTGTTTTTT. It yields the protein CASSKIDRLNTGELFF. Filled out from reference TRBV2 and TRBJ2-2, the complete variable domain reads EPEVTQTPSHQVTQMGQEVILRCVPISNHLYFYWYRQILGQKVEFLVSFYNNEISEKSEIFDDQFSVERPDGSNFTLKIRSTKLEDSAMYFCASSKIDRLNTGELFFGEGSRLTVL.

The CDR3 is CASSRDRGFSNGYTF. DNA for the CDR3: TGTGCCAGCAGCAGGGACAGGGGTTTCTCAAATGGCTACACCTTC. This sequence joins TRBV7-9 and TRBJ1-2; 10 bases are shared with TRBD1. Germline V gene data show CDR1 as SEHNR and CDR2 as FQNEAQ (reference sequence). J gave up 6 bases and V 5 bases, and 9 bases lay outside the gene matches. CDR3 size: 15 residues.

The CDR3 DNA reads TGTGCCAGCAGTGACTCGCAGTATGGCTACACCTTC. This gives the protein CASSDSQYGYTF. The rearrangement uses TRBV6-4 and TRBJ1-2, with no clear D. Germline V gene lookup returns CDR1 MRHNA and CDR2 SNTAGT. The CDR3 contains 12 residues. Trimming cost V 0 bases and J 5 bases, with 4 bases left between them.

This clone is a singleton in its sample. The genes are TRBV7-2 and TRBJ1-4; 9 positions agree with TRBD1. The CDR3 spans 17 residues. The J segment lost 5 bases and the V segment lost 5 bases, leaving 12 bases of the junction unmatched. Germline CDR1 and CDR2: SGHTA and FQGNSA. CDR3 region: CASSPTGGTIGNEKLFF. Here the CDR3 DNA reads TGTGCCAGCAGCCCGACAGGGGGTACGATCGGGAATGAAAAACTGTTTTTT. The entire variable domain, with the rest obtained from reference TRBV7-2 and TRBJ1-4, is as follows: GAGVSQSPSNKVTEKGKDVELRCDPISGHTALYWYRQSLGQGLEFLIYFQGNSAPDKSGLPSDRFSAERTGGSVSTLTIQRTQQEDSAVYLCASSPTGGTIGNEKLFFGSGTQLSVL.

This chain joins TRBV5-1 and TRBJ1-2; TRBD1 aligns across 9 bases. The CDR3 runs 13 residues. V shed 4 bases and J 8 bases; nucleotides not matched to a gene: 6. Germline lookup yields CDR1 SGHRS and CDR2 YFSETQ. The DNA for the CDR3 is TGCGCCAGCAGCCCGGGACAGGGCGCAGGCTACACCTTC. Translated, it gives CASSPGQGAGYTF.